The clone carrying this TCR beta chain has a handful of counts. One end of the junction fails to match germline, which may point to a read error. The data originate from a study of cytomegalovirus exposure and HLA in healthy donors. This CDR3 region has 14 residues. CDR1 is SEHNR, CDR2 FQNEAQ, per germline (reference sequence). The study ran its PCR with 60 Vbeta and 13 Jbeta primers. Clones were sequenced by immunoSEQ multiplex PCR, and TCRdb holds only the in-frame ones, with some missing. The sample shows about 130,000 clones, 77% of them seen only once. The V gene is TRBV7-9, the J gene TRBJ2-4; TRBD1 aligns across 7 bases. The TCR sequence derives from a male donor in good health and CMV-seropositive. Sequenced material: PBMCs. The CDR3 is CASSTTGSKNSQYF. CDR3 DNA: TGTGCCAGCAGCACGACAGGGTCCAAAAACAGTCAGTACTTC.